The entry below gives a single T cell receptor beta chain sequence along with its context. Its recognized antigen is unknown. Per-nucleotide qualities are absent, and no much larger clonotype sits a single base away. The cohort consisted of fewer than 700 healthy bone marrow donors. At the time of sampling, all cohort members were nominally healthy, though unrecorded immune exposures were likely present. The donor tested CMV seronegative, placing the donor among the approximately 400 seronegative members of the cohort. A peripheral blood sample was provided by each donor, and peripheral blood mononuclear cells were used for TCR beta sequencing. The Qiagen DNeasy Blood Extraction Kit was used to extract genomic DNA from the blood cell samples. Libraries were made using the immunoSEQ multiplex PCR assay. For the multiplex PCR, a mixture combining 60 forward primers for TCR Vbeta segments and 13 reverse primers for TCR Jbeta segments was used. Amplification of the CDR3 region of rearranged TCR beta genes was performed with a multiplex PCR assay on genomic DNA. On the Illumina HiSeq System, the amplified TCR beta libraries were sequenced as 87-base-pair reads. In the original analysis: Across the 640 or so repertoires, a later analysis counted 75 million to 90 million unique TCR beta chains, around 10 million of which were shared by at least two donors. Raw reads were error-corrected and collapsed into unique sequences by a nearest-neighbor algorithm in which closely related sequences were merged to remove PCR and sequencing errors. Alignment of CDR3 sequences to IMGT reference sequences was used to assign V, D and J gene segments. For a sequence to be retained, at least a six-nucleotide match to both a V gene segment and a J gene segment was required. A rearrangement was called productive if the CDR3 had no stop codons and remained in frame with V and J, and every other rearrangement was called non-productive. CDR3 was defined according to IMGT convention as the region running from the second conserved V-encoded cysteine to the conserved J-encoded phenylalanine. Sequences without an unambiguous match to a single V gene segment were excluded from the earlier analysis of about 630 of the donors. In an earlier analysis of almost 600 of the donors, a V segment was called functional when productive rearrangements were above 56.7%, and segregating when the standard deviation between donors exceeded 5%. To diagnose cytomegalovirus status from the catalog of TCR beta chain sequences, a statistical classification framework was built. In a later analysis, TCR nucleotide sequences were compared against IMGT/GENE-DB human TR gene sequences so that V and J genes could be assigned. A later analysis assigned CDR3 sequences and most-parsimonious VDJ recombination scenarios with the TCRdist pipeline. In a later analysis, every TCR beta chain was defined by the combination of its CDR3 amino acid sequence and its V-gene family, and reads without a unique V-gene family were dropped. As a way to deal with suspected cross-contamination and a sequencing artifact, a later analysis dropped 500 to 700 nucleotide sequences that were highly shared and had low generation probability. In a later analysis, a clonal expansion index for each public chain was calculated from normalized within-repertoire ranks of inferred template counts. Generation probabilities in a later analysis came from a VDJ recombination model fitted to out-of-frame rearrangements, and those results were checked against IGoR. In a later analysis, TCR-TCR, TCR-HLA and TCR-CMV co-occurrence was scored with hypergeometric tests, and a repertoire-size bias correction was applied to TCR pairs. To estimate false discovery rates, a later analysis permuted the HLA or CMV assignments 20 times. In a later analysis, co-occurring TCRs were grouped with DBSCAN, and TCRdist sequence similarity was added when clustering was performed within HLA-allele-positive subsets. Co-occurrence clustering excluded repertoires with fewer than 30,000 or more than 120,000 public chains, plus five with anomalous nucleotide sharing. What TCRdb holds here is the immuneACCESS table cut down to in-frame rearrangements. Part of the clones is not present; checked against another copy, under half of the missing clones reflect an unresolved V gene, and the others are unexplained. The V and J calls and clone size come from that table; D and trimming were worked out from the DNA. The sample contains about 190,000 clones, around 79% of them found a single time. The ten biggest clones cover around 1.5% of the sample.

The sample comes from a study of cytomegalovirus exposure and HLA in healthy donors (dated by TCRdb to 2016 to 2017). Study-level background: In an earlier analysis of roughly 500 of the donors, about 260 Gb of sequence data and approximately 100 million unique TCR beta sequences from about 190 million T cells were reported. Among around 400 genotyped donors of the cohort, an average of around 220,000 unique TCR beta nucleotide sequences was sequenced per donor, of which about 18% were non-productive. Typing coverage differed by locus: A, B, C, DRB1 and DQB1 were typed in roughly 620-630 donors, DQA1 in 500 to 550, DPA1 in approximately 600, and DPB1 in 400 to 480. HLA typing covered class I and class II loci at four-digit resolution. Genome-wide SNP genotypes for about 60% of the 666 donors were used in a later genetic analysis, which treated that subset as a discovery cohort. The study profiled the T cell repertoires of 500 to 800 subjects by immunosequencing and related them to cytomegalovirus serostatus. To decide whether each TCR beta V gene segment behaved as functional or pseudogenic, an earlier analysis of approximately 600 of the donors relied on high-throughput TCR beta sequencing. The aim of the study was to test whether cataloging public T cell receptors could identify signatures of past pathogen exposure. Several DR-DQ haplotypes were handled as single units for association and clustering because linkage in the cohort was strong. Alongside the repertoire data, information on donor age, sex, ethnicity and CMV serostatus was compiled. A separate validation cohort of over 95 different subjects was used in addition to the roughly 700-subject first cohort. The genetic ancestry cluster associated with self-reported Caucasian donors included roughly four fifths of the roughly 380 genotyped donors. In a later analysis, previously published TCR beta repertoires from about 640 donors were re-analyzed and high-resolution HLA genotyping was added so that TCR occurrence patterns could be studied. Approximately 300 gigabases of sequencing data and 70 million to 100 million unique TCR sequences were included in an early release covering roughly 700 HLA-typed donors. Every discovery cohort repertoire had been produced on one sequencing platform. High-throughput TCR immunosequencing, statistical association of individual TCRs with disease status, and machine learning were combined to predict cytomegalovirus infection status. In the later analysis, no new phenotypic data were used to find candidate immune exposures; instead, reliance was placed on TCR beta sequences and their occurrence across donors.

V and J lose 4 bases and 2 bases, and a span of 15 bases separates them. There are 16 amino acids in the CDR3, from cysteine to phenylalanine inclusive. Only CDR3 DNA is held: 48 bases, read in frame from base 1. The germline V gene yields MNHEY for CDR1 and SVGAGI for CDR2. Here is what the overall study found, with its caveats: A later genetic analysis reported fewer N-insertions in productive TCRs among donors in an Asian-associated ancestry cluster than the roughly 720-donor mean. The classifier was reported to diagnose cytomegalovirus status with high specificity and sensitivity in both the original and validation cohorts. Roughly uniform sequencing depth across donors was assumed in presence/absence analyses, although this assumption may not hold. A later analysis reported that several top co-occurrence clusters appeared linked to parvovirus B19, influenza, CMV and Epstein-Barr virus. The only immune exposure information available for the cohort was CMV serostatus. A later analysis found that TCR association rates varied across HLA loci, with DRB1 alleles showing the most associated TCRs and HLA-C alleles the fewest. Because some donors lacked HLA typing at each locus, the association tests relied only on the typed subset. Broadly in line with IMGT annotations, most TCR beta V segments showed up in productive rearrangements about 87% or about 30% of the time in an earlier analysis of approximately 640 of the donors. Correlated functional status among segregating V segments might reflect linkage disequilibrium, but an unknown experimental factor could not be ruled out. In a later analysis, HLA-associated TCR beta chains showed more clonal expansion and lower generation probabilities than non-associated chains that were equally common. Over 15 rarely observed V segments, including chromosome 9 orphons, were excluded from the earlier analysis of several hundred of the donors because counts were too low. The study listed 164 TCR beta chains as associated with cytomegalovirus. A cluster of highly shared sequence variants was judged likely to be a technical artifact of the sequencing pipeline. Across donors, most TCR sequences were observed very rarely, whereas some public TCRs were present in many individuals. A later analysis associated 16,951 TCR beta sequences with specific HLA alleles at a false discovery rate of 0.05. A further reported finding was that TCR beta sequences accurately predicted the HLA-A and HLA-B alleles for most subjects in the first cohort. It was suggested by the authors that the approach could potentially be generalized to other disease states and immunological phenotypes. Some IMGT-functional V segments, including TRBV6-2 and TRBV6-3, could not be told apart with the 87-base-pair reads, so those segments were excluded. Most CMV-associated TCR beta chains appeared to be HLA-restricted in a later analysis, and the HLA associations seemed to be driven largely by CMV exposure. The cohort was sequenced for TCR beta chains only, and without alpha or paired-chain data the features that could be detected were limited. Strong co-occurrence of HLA alleles, especially DR and DQ, made assigning TCR associations to individual alleles difficult. In a later genetic analysis, a missense DCLRE1C variant was associated with V-gene and J-gene trimming of TCR beta chains, and the association was replicated in an independent cohort. In vitro tests confirmed that a few of the cytomegalovirus-associated TCR beta chains recognize cytomegalovirus antigens.

This receptor was taken from a woman aged 50 to 60 in good health and CMV-seronegative. The chain is encoded by TRBV6-5 joined to TRBJ2-1; the best D guess is TRBD2, with 6 bases matching. Input material: PBMCs. For the CDR3, the sequence is CASSSPRGPTYNEQFF. The sequenced DNA is TGTGCCAGCAGTTCTCCGCGGGGCCCCACCTACAATGAGCAGTTCTTC.